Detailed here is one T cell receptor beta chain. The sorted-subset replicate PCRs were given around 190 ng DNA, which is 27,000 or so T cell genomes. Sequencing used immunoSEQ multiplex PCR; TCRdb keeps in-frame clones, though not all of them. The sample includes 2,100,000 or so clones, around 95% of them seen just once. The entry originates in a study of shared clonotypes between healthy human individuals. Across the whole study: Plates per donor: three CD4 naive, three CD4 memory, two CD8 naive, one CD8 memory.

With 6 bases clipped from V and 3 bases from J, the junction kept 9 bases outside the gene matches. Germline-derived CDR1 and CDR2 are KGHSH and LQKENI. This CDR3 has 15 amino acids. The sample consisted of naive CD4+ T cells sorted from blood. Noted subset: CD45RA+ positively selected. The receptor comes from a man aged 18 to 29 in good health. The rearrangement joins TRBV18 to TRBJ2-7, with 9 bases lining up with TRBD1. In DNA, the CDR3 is TGTGCCAGCTCGCTTACGGGACAGGGAGGCTACGAGCAGTACTTC. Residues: CASSLTGQGGYEQYF.